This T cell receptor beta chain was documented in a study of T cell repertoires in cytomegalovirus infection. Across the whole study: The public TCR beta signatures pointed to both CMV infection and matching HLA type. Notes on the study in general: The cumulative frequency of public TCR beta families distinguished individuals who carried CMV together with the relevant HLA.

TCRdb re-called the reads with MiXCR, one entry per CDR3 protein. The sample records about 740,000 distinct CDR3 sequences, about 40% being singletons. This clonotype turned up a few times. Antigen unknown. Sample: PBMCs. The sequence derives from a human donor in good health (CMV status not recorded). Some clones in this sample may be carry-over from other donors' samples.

The DNA for the CDR3 is TGTGCCAGCAATCCGGGACAGAAAACAGATACGCAGTATTTT. It codes for CASNPGQKTDTQYF. J is TRBJ2-3 and V is TRBV7-9, with 7 positions matching TRBD1. Trimming cost V 7 bases and J 3 bases; bases outside gene matches: 7. From germline, CDR1 is SEHNR and CDR2 FQNEAQ (reference sequence). The CDR3 has 14 amino acids.